This T cell receptor beta chain was captured by sequencing in a study of blood T cell repertoires in COVID-19. This clone occurred once. Sequencing used immunoSEQ multiplex PCR; TCRdb keeps in-frame clones, though not all of them. The table lists about 56,000 clones, 89% of them singletons. Sequencing was carried out using peripheral blood. This sequence was found in a woman in her fifties or sixties with COVID-19, enrolled during active disease.

The CDR3 DNA is TGTGCCAGCAGCTTAAGCGGCAGCCCTACCTACGAGCAGTACTTC. It codes for CASSLSGSPTYEQYF. The chain employs TRBV5-4 and TRBJ2-7; a possible D gene is TRBD2 (5 bases). Trimming took off 2 bases at V and 2 bases at J, with 14 bases between the two ends. The CDR3 is made up of 15 amino acids. Germline-derived CDR1 and CDR2 are SGHNT and YYREEE (reference sequence).